This TCR beta chain was found in a study of T cell responses to AZD1222 COVID-19 vaccine. Overall study findings and caveats: Most donors were white British and more were female, and clonal diversity was possibly underestimated. The CD4 TCRs associated with vaccination extended across spike and predominated at 160-218 and 743-854. Sampling that yielded the repertoires occurred only after the peak T cell response.

Here immunoSEQ multiplex PCR was the method, and the copy in TCRdb shows in-frame clones only, minus some. The repertoire consists of 150,000 or so clones, with over 75% occurring once and the leading ten covering 20% to 25%. Worth noting for this clone: Its target is not known.

The V gene lost 2 bases and the J gene lost 3 bases, with 11 bases spanning the gap. There are 14 residues in the CDR3. CDR1 SGHRS and CDR2 YFSETQ come from the germline V gene. The receptor comes from an adult in good health. The genes are TRBV5-1 and TRBJ1-2, with TRBD1 as a possible D gene (5 bases). The sequencing here drew on peripheral blood, taken on day 0 of AZD1222 vaccination. The DNA of the CDR3 is TGCGCCAGCAGCTTACCCGGGACCTACTATGGCTACACCTTC. Residues: CASSLPGTYYGYTF.